This TCR beta chain was retrieved from a study of blood T cell repertoires in COVID-19. In the study overall: Material from acute and convalescent COVID-19 was sourced from the United States, Italy and Spain.

Germline V gives CDR1 SGHRS, CDR2 YFSETQ. V lost 2 bases, J lost 7 bases, and 10 bases stayed unmatched. The CDR3 covers 15 residues. Sequenced by immunoSEQ multiplex PCR; TCRdb stores in-frame clones only, minus some. The data show 150,000 to 200,000 clones, 86% seen once. The gene calls are TRBV5-1 and TRBJ2-7, with 9 bases lining up with TRBD2. This TCR was sampled from a man between 65 and 80 years old with acute or convalescent COVID-19. Sample: peripheral blood. As DNA, the CDR3 is TGCGCCAGCAGCTTAGCGGGAGGACCTAGAGGGGAGCAGTACTTC. As protein: CASSLAGGPRGEQYF.